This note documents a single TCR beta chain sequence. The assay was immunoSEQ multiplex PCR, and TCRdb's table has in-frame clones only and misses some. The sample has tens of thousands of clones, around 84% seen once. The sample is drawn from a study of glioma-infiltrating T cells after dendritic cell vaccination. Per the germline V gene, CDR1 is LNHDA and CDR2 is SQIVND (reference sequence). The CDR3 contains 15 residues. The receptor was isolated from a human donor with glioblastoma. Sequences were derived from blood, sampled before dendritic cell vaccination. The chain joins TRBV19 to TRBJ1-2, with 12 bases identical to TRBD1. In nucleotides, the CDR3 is TGTGCATCGGGACAGGGGGCTACGAAAAACTATGGCTACACCTTC. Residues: CASGQGATKNYGYTF.